This T cell receptor beta chain comes out of a study of technical replicates of blood from a few donors. Only in-frame clones appear in the TCRdb table, and some are missing; sequencing was by immunoSEQ multiplex PCR. The sample shows over 85,000 clones, about 96% of them seen only once. The sequenced material came from T cells isolated from PBMCs. This clonotype was obtained from a human donor in good health.

The CDR3 DNA reads as TGTGCCAGCAGTTTCCGGGACAGCTCCTACAATGAGCAGTTCTTC. Translated, it gives CASSFRDSSYNEQFF. The rearrangement links TRBV6-5 to TRBJ2-1; TRBD1 matches at 7 bases. The V gene's germline CDR1 is MNHEY and CDR2 SVGAGI. CDR3 size: 15 residues. The ends lost 4 bases at V and 0 bases at J; junction bases unmatched: 3.